This TCR beta chain was retrieved from a study of follicular helper T cells after annual influenza vaccination. General study points: Recurrent ICOS+CD38+ cTfh clonotypes included tetramer and AIM influenza-specific ones. Day 7 ICOS+CD38+ clones were most often found later in ICOS-CD38- cTfh cells.

This clone was recorded only once. What it binds is not known. Regarding time point: 2015-2016 season, 7 days after influenza vaccination. Excluded were substance abuse, HIV/AIDS, active cancer, immunomodulatory drugs and active illness. Sequencing used immunoSEQ multiplex PCR; TCRdb keeps in-frame clones, though not all of them. The sample records fewer than 8,000 clones, roughly 88% being singletons. V was cut by 0 bases and J by 3 bases, with 12 bases left in between. CDR1 LGHNA and CDR2 YSLEER come from the germline V gene. The CDR3 contains 15 residues. The rearrangement links TRBV4-3 to TRBJ2-7; weak D call: TRBD2 (5 bases). This TCR was sampled from an adult who received the influenza vaccine. The specimen was CXCR5+ CD38- circulating T follicular helper cells from blood, collected 7 days after influenza vaccination. Sample subset: circulating Tfh, non-naive CD4+CXCR5+PD-1+ (ICOS+CD38+ or ICOS-CD38-). CDR3 nucleotide sequence: TGCGCCAGCAGCCAAGACGCTAGCCCTAACTACGAGCAGTACTTC. The encoded protein is CASSQDASPNYEQYF.